This T cell receptor beta chain was identified in a study of memory CD4+ T cells and cytomegalovirus serostatus. Single viable CD3+CD4+CD8-CD45RO+ cells were sorted as the memory CD4+ T cells. After thawing, CD4+ T cells were positively selected. In this sample, this clone turned up a few times. The protocol was immunoSEQ multiplex PCR, while the TCRdb copy is restricted to in-frame clones and leaves out a portion. Of 50,000 to 65,000 clones in the sample, just under 80% were seen once. The receptor was derived from an adult in good health and CMV-seronegative. The sequencing input was memory CD4+ T cells from blood.

The CDR3 nucleotides are TGTGCCAGCAGCTTATCCGCAGGGTACACTGAAGCTTTCTTT. Amino acid sequence: CASSLSAGYTEAFF. V is TRBV7-2 and J is TRBJ1-1; TRBD1 is a possible D gene (5 bases). Trimming left V 2 bases short and J 3 bases short, with 10 bases between. This CDR3 has 14 residues. CDR1 is SGHTA and CDR2 is FQGNSA in the germline V gene.